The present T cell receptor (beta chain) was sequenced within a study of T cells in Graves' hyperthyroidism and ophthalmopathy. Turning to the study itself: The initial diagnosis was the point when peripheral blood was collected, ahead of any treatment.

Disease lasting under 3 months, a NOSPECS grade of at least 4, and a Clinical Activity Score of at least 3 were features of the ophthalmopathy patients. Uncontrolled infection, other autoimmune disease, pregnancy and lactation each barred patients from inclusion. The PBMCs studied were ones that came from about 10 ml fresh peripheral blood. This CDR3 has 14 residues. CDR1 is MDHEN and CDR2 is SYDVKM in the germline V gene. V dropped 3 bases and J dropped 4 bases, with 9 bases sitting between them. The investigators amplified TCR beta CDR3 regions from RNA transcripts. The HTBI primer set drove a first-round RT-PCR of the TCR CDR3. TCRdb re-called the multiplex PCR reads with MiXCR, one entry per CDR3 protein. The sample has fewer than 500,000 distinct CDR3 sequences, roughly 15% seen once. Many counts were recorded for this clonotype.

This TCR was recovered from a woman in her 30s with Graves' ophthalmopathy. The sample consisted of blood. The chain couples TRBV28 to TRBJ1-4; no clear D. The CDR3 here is CASSFGAYNEKLFF. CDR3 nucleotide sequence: TGTGCCAGCAGTTTTGGAGCTTATAATGAAAAACTGTTTTTT.